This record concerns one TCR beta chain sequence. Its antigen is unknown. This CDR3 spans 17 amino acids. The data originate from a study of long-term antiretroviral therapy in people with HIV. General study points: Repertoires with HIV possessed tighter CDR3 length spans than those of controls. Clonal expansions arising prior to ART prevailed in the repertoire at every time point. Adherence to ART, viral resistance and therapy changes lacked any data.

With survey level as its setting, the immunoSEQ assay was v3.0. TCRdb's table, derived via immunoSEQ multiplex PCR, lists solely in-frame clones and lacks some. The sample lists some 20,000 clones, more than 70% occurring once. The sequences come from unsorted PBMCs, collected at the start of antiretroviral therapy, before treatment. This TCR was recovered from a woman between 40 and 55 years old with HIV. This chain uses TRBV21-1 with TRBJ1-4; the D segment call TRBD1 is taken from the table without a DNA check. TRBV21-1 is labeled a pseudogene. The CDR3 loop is CASSKEGTGQSWGKLFF. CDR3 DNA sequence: TGTGCCAGCAGCAAAGAGGGGACAGGGCAGTCATGGGGAAAACTGTTTTTT.